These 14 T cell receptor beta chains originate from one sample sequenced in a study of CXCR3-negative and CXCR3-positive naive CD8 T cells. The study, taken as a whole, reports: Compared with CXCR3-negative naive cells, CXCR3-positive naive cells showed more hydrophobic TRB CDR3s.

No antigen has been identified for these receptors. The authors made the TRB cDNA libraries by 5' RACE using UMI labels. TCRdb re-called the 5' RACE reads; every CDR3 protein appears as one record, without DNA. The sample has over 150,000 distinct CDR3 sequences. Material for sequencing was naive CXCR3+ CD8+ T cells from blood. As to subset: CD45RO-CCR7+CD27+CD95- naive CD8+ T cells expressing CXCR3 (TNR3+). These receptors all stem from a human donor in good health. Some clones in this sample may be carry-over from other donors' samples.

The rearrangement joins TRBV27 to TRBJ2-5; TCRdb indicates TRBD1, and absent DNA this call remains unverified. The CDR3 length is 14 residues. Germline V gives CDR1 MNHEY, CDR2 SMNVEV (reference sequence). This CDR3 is CASILLGQQETQYF.

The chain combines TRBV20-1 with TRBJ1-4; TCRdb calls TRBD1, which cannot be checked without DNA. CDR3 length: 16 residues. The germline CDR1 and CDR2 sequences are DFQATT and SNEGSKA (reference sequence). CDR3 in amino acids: CSASPTGTATNEKLFF.

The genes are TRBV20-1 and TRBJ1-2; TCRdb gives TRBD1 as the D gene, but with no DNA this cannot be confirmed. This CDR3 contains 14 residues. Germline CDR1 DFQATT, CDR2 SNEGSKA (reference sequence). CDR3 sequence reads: CSDPQGIANYGYTF.

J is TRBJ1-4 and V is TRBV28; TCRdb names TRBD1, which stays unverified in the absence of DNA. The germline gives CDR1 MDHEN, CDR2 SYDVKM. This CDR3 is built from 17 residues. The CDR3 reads CASSLPSGGGNNEKLFF.

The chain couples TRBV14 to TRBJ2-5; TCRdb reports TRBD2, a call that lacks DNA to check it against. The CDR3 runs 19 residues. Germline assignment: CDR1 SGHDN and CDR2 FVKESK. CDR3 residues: CASSQRGFGQLVSQETQYF.

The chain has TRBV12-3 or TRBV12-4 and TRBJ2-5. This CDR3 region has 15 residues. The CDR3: CASSTNSGYQETQYF.

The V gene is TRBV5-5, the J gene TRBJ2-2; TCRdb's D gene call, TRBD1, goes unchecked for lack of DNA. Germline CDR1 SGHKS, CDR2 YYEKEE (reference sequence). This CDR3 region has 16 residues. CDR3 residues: CASSFGQGTNTGELFF.

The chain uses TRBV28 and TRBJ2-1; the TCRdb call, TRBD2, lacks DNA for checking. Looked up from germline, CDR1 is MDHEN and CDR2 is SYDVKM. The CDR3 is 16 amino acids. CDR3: CASGPTSGRAYNEQFF. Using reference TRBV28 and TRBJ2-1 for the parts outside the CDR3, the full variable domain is DVKVTQSSRYLVKRTGEKVFLECVQDMDHENMFWYRQDPGLGLRLIYFSYDVKMKEKGDIPEGYSVSREKKERFSLILESASTNQTSMYLCASGPTSGRAYNEQFFGPGTRLTVL.

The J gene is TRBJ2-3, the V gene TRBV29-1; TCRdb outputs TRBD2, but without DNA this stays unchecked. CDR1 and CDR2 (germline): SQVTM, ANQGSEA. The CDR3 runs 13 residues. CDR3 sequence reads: CSVEREIQGTQYF.

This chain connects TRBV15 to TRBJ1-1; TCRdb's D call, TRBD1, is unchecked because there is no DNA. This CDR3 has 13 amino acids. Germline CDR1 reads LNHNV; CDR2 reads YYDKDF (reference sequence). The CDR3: CATSIWTGIEAFF. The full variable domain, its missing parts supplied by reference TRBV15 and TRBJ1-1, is DAMVIQNPRYQVTQFGKPVTLSCSQTLNHNVMYWYQQKSSQAPKLLFHYYDKDFNNEADTPDNFQSRRPNTSFCFLDIRSPGLGDTAMYLCATSIWTGIEAFFGQGTRLTVV.

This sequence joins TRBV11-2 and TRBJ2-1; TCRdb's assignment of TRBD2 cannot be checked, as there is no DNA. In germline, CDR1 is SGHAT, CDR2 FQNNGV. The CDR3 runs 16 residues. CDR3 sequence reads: CASSPVNGPTYNEQFF. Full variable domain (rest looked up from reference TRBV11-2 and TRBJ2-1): EAGVAQSPRYKIIEKRQSVAFWCNPISGHATLYWYQQILGQGPKLLIQFQNNGVVDDSQLPKDRFSAERLKGVDSTLKIQPAKLEDSAVYLCASSPVNGPTYNEQFFGPGTRLTVL.

CDR3 amino acids: CASSWTATYEQYF. The rearrangement links TRBV5-1 to TRBJ2-7; TCRdb outputs TRBD1, but without DNA this stays unchecked. This CDR3 has 13 residues. The germline CDR1 and CDR2 sequences are SGHRS and YFSETQ.

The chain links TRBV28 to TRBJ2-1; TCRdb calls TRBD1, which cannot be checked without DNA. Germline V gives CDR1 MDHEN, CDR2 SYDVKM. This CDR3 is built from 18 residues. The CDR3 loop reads CASSLRHPGTKTYNEQFF.

The CDR3 region is CAISALGTGGDYEQYF. This chain uses TRBV10-3 with TRBJ2-7; the TCRdb call, TRBD1, lacks DNA for checking. CDR1 and CDR2 from the germline V gene are ENHRY and SYGVKD. This CDR3 is 16 amino acids long.